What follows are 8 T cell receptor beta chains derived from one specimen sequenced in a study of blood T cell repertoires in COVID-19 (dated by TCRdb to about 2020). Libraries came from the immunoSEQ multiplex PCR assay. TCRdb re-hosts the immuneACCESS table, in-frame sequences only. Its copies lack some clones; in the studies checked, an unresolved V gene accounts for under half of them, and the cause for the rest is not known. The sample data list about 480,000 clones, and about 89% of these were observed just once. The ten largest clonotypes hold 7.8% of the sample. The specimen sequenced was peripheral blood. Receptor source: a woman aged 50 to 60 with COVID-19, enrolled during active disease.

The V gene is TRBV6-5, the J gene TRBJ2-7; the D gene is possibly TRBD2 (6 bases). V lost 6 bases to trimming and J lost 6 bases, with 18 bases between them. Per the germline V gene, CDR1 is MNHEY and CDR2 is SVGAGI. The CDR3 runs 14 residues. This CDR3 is CASREGVWALEQYF. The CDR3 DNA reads TGTGCCAGCAGGGAGGGAGTTTGGGCTCTCGAGCAGTACTTC.

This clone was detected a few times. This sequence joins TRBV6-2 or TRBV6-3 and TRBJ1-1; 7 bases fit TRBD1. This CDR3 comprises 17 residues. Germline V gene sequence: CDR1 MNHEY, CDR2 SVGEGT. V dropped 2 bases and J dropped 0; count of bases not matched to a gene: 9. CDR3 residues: CASSYMGFGTVNTEAFF. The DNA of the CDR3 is TGTGCCAGCAGTTACATGGGGTTTGGGACAGTGAACACTGAAGCTTTCTTT.

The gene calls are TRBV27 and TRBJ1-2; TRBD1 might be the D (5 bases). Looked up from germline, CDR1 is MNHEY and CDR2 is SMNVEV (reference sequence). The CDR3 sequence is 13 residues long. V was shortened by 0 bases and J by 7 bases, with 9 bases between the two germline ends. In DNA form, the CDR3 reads TGTGCCAGCAGTTTATCAGGGGAAGGTGGCTACACCTTC. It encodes CASSLSGEGGYTF.

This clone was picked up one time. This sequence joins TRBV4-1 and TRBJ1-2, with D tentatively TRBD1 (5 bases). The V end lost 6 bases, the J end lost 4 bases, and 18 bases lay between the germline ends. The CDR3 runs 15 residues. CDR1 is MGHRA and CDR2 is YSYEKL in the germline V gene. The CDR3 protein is CASSIPLQGGYGYTF. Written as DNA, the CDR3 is TGCGCCAGCAGTATCCCTTTGCAGGGAGGCTATGGCTACACCTTC.

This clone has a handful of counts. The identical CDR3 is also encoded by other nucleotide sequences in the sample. This chain's CDR3 is CASSLTGMNTEAFF. In nucleotides, the CDR3 is TGCGCCAGCAGCTTGACAGGCATGAACACTGAAGCTTTCTTT. The chain carries TRBV5-1 and TRBJ1-1; D is possibly TRBD1 (5 bases). CDR3 length: 14 amino acids. The V gene's germline CDR1 is SGHRS and CDR2 YFSETQ. V shed 1 base and J shed 0 bases, with 7 bases lying between them.

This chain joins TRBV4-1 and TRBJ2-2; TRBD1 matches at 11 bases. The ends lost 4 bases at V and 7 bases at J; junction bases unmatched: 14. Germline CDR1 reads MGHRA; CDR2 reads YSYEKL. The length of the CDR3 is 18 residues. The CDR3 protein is CASSPRLRTGGLDGELFF. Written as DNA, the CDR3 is TGCGCCAGCAGCCCGCGATTAAGGACAGGGGGCTTAGACGGGGAGCTGTTTTTT.

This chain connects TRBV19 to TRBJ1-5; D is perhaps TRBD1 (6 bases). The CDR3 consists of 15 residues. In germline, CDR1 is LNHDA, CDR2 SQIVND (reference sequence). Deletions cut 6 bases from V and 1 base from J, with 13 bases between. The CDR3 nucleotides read TGTGCCAGTAGGACAGGACTTTGGAGCAATCAGCCCCAGCATTTT. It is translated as CASRTGLWSNQPQHF.

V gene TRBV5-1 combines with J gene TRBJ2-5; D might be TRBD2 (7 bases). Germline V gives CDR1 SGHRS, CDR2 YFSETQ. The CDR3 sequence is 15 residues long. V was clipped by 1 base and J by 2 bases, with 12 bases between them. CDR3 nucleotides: TGCGCCAGCAGCTTGAGGGGGGGCCTTCAAGAGACCCAGTACTTC. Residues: CASSLRGGLQETQYF. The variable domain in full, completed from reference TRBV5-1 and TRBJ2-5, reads KAGVTQTPRYLIKTRGQQVTLSCSPISGHRSVSWYQQTPGQGLQFLFEYFSETQRNKGNFPGRFSGRQFSNSRSEMNVSTLELGDSALYLCASSLRGGLQETQYFGPGTRLLVL.